One T cell receptor (beta chain) is described in this entry. The data derive from a study of T cell responses to AZD1222 COVID-19 vaccine. Method: immunoSEQ multiplex PCR; TCRdb's copy keeps in-frame clones and lacks some. The data contain more than 110,000 clones, under 95% of them singletons. The ends were cut back, 8 bases at V and 10 bases at J, with 19 bases in the middle. CDR1 is SGDLS and CDR2 is YYNGEE in the germline V gene. The CDR3 has 14 amino acids. The chain employs TRBV9 and TRBJ1-6; D remains ambiguous. The sequence derives from an adult in good health. Sequencing used peripheral blood, obtained on day 0 of AZD1222 vaccination. The chain's CDR3 is CASRRGSRESPLHF. The CDR3 DNA is TGTGCCAGTAGACGCGGATCAAGGGAATCACCCCTCCACTTT.